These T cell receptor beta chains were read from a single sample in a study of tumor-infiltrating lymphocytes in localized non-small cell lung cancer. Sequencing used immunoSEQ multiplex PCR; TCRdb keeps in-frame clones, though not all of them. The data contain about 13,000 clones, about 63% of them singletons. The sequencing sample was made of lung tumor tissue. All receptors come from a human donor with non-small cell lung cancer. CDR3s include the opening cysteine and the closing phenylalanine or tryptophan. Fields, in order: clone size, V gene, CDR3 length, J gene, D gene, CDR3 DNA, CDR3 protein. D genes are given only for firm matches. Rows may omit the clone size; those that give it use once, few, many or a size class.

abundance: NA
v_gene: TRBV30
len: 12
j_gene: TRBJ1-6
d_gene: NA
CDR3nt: TGTGCCTGGCGCCTTAACAATTCACCCCTCCACTTT
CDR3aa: CAWRLNNSPLHF

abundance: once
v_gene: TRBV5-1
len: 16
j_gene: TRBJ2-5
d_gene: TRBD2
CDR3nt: TGCGCCAGCAGCTTGTCTAGCGGGGGCTTCCAAGAGACCCAGTACTTC
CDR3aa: CASSLSSGGFQETQYF

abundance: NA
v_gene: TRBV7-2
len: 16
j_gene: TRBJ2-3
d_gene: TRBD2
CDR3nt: TGTGCCAGCAGCGTAACTAGCGGGAGTTCAACAGATACGCAGTATTTT
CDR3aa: CASSVTSGSSTDTQYF

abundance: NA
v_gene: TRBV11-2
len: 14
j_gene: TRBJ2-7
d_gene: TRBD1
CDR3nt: TGTGCCAGCAGCTTCGGGGACAGGGGCCACGAGCAGTACTTC
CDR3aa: CASSFGDRGHEQYF

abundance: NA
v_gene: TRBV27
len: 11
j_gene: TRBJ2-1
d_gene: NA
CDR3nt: TGTGCCAGCAGTACCAACAATGAGCAGTTCTTC
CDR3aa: CASSTNNEQFF

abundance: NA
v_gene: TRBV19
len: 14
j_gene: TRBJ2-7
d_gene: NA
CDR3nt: TGTGCCAGTAGTATAACGGGAGTTATCTACGAGCAGTACTTC
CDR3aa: CASSITGVIYEQYF

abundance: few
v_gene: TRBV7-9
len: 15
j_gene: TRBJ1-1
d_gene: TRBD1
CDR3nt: TGTGCCAGCAGCCCCAGGGGACAGGTGAACACTGAAGCTTTCTTT
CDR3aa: CASSPRGQVNTEAFF

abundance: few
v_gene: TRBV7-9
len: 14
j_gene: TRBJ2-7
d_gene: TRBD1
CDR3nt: TGTGCCAGCAGCTCCTTCGGACAGGCATACGAGCAGTACTTC
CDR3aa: CASSSFGQAYEQYF

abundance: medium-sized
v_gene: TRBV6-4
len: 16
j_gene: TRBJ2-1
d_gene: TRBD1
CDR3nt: TGTGCCAGCAGTGACTCTTCCGGGACAGGGGGCAATGAGCAGTTCTTC
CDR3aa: CASSDSSGTGGNEQFF

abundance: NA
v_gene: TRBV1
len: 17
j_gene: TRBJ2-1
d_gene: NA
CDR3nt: TGCACCAGCAGCCAAGCGTGTTGCGGGAGGGTGATCTATGAGCAGTTCTTC
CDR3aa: CTSSQACCGRVIYEQFF

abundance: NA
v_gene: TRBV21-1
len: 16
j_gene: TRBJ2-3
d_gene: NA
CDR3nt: TGTGCCAGCAGCAAATGCGGCGGGAGAGGTGGAGATACGCAGTATTTT
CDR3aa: CASSKCGGRGGDTQYF

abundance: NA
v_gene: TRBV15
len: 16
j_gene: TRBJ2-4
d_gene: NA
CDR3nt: TGTGCCACCAGCAGCCGCAGGGATATAGCCAAAAACATTCAGTACTTC
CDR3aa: CATSSRRDIAKNIQYF

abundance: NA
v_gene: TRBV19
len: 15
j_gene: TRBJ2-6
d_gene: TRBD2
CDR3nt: TGTGCCAGTAGCGGACTAGCGCTTGGGGCCAACGTCCTGACTTTC
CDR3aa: CASSGLALGANVLTF

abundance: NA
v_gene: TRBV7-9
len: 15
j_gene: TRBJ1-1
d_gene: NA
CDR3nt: TGTGCCAGCAGCTTGTCCGGGGGCAGAAACACTGAAGCTTTCTTT
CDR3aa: CASSLSGGRNTEAFF

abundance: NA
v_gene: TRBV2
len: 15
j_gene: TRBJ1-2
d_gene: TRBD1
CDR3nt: TGTGCCAGCAGTGAAGGTCAGGGGGGAAACTATGGCTACACCTTC
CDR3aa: CASSEGQGGNYGYTF

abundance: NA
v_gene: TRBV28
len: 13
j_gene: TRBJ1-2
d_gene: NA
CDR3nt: TGTGCCAGCAGTTTTGTGACAGTGCAAGGCTACACCTTC
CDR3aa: CASSFVTVQGYTF